These T cell receptor beta chains were read from a single sample in a study of blood T cells in healthy people across ages. TCRdb itself ran the 5' RACE reads through MiXCR, one entry per CDR3 protein. The table includes some 760,000 distinct CDR3 sequences, roughly 25% detected once. These data were likewise used in another study, on T cells of mothers and their children.

Sequencing was carried out using blood. The source of these receptors is a boy younger than 18 in good health. Each CDR3 is given with its conserved first and last residue. A D gene is named only where the DNA matches it firmly. Only some rows state a clone size, as once, few, many or a class for expanded clones.

DNA: TGTGCCAGCAGTCAAGGGACAGTTGAAAAACTGTTTTTT
CDR3: CASSQGTVEKLFF
J: TRBJ1-4
size: -
length: 13
V: TRBV3-1
D: TRBD1

DNA: TGCAGCGTTGAAGATCTTAGGAGGGCGCAGGTCGGTGCGACCCAGTACTTC
CDR3: CSVEDLRRAQVGATQYF
J: TRBJ2-5
size: few
length: 17
V: TRBV29-1
D: -

DNA: TGTGCCAGCAGACCCGACAGGGGAGGCCAAAACATTCAGTACTTC
CDR3: CASRPDRGGQNIQYF
J: TRBJ2-4
size: -
length: 15
V: TRBV6-5
D: TRBD1

DNA: TGTGCCAGCACCGACACCTTAGGGCCCTACGAGCAGTACTTC
CDR3: CASTDTLGPYEQYF
J: TRBJ2-7
size: few
length: 14
V: TRBV6-5
D: -

DNA: TGTGCCACCGGGACAGGGGATAATGAACAGTTCTTC
CDR3: CATGTGDNEQFF
J: TRBJ2-1
size: -
length: 12
V: TRBV15
D: TRBD1

DNA: TGTGCCAGCAGCTTATGGGGGGACGCGGCCTACAATGAGCAGTTCTTC
CDR3: CASSLWGDAAYNEQFF
J: TRBJ2-1
size: -
length: 16
V: TRBV7-6
D: -

DNA: TGCGCCAGCAGCCAATGGACAGGGATGAACACTGAAGCTTTCTTT
CDR3: CASSQWTGMNTEAFF
J: TRBJ1-1
size: few
length: 15
V: TRBV4-1
D: TRBD1

DNA: TGTGCCAGCAGTGAAACAGGTCTACTGACAGATACGCAGTATTTT
CDR3: CASSETGLLTDTQYF
J: TRBJ2-3
size: -
length: 15
V: TRBV6-1
D: -

DNA: TGTGCCAGCAGTTTATCGGGACAGGGTGGTGAAAAACTGTTTTTT
CDR3: CASSLSGQGGEKLFF
J: TRBJ1-4
size: few
length: 15
V: TRBV28
D: TRBD1

DNA: TGTGCCAGCAGTTTCAGGACTAGCGGCCCGACCTACAATGAGCAGTTCTTC
CDR3: CASSFRTSGPTYNEQFF
J: TRBJ2-1
size: -
length: 17
V: TRBV6-2/TRBV6-3
D: TRBD2

DNA: TGTGCCAGCAGCTCAAATACACAGTATTTT
CDR3: CASSSNTQYF
J: TRBJ2-3
size: -
length: 10
V: TRBV7-2
D: -

DNA: TGTGCCAGCAGTTCAGGTCTTACATCGGAGACCCAGTACTTC
CDR3: CASSSGLTSETQYF
J: TRBJ2-5
size: few
length: 14
V: TRBV12-3/TRBV12-4
D: -

DNA: TGTGCCAGCAGCTTTCCAGGAGCCTTAGGGGAGACCCAGTACTTC
CDR3: CASSFPGALGETQYF
J: TRBJ2-5
size: -
length: 15
V: TRBV11-2
D: -

DNA: TGCAGTGCTAGTAAGCGGGAGTCCGGCACAGATACGCAGTATTTT
CDR3: CSASKRESGTDTQYF
J: TRBJ2-3
size: many
length: 15
V: TRBV20-1
D: TRBD2

DNA: TGCGCCAGCAGCCTACAATCTAGCAGTGAGCAGTTCTTC
CDR3: CASSLQSSSEQFF
J: TRBJ2-1
size: few
length: 13
V: TRBV4-1
D: -

DNA: TGTGCCAGCAGAAGGTGGAGCGGGGGAGAAGAGACCCAGTACTTC
CDR3: CASRRWSGGEETQYF
J: TRBJ2-5
size: -
length: 15
V: TRBV12-3/TRBV12-4
D: TRBD2

DNA: TGTGCCATCAGTGATTCAGGGCTACGAGAGCAGTACTTC
CDR3: CAISDSGLREQYF
J: TRBJ2-5
size: few
length: 13
V: TRBV10-3
D: -

DNA: TGTGCCAGCAGTTATAACCGAGCCTACGAGCAGTACTTC
CDR3: CASSYNRAYEQYF
J: TRBJ2-7
size: -
length: 13
V: TRBV6-5
D: -

DNA: TGTGCCAGCAGCCAAGATTCTCCTAGCGATACGCAGTATTTT
CDR3: CASSQDSPSDTQYF
J: TRBJ2-3
size: few
length: 14
V: TRBV14
D: -

DNA: TGCAGTACGCTAGGGGGGGAGGAGACCCAGTACTTC
CDR3: CSTLGGEETQYF
J: TRBJ2-5
size: few
length: 12
V: TRBV29-1
D: -

DNA: TGTGCCAGCAGCACAGGACTGGGCGGGGGGGATACGCAGTATTTT
CDR3: CASSTGLGGGDTQYF
J: TRBJ2-3
size: few
length: 15
V: TRBV7-9
D: TRBD2

DNA: TGTGCCAGCAGCTCTCAAGCGGGAGGGGGCGACAATGAGCAGTTCTTC
CDR3: CASSSQAGGGDNEQFF
J: TRBJ2-1
size: -
length: 16
V: TRBV7-2
D: TRBD2

DNA: TGCAGTGCTAGAGATCGAAGCGGGTCATACAATGAGCAGTTCTTC
CDR3: CSARDRSGSYNEQFF
J: TRBJ2-1
size: few
length: 15
V: TRBV20-1
D: -

DNA: TGTGCCAGCAGCTTCCCGGGACTAGCGGGAGTAGGGCAGTTCTTC
CDR3: CASSFPGLAGVGQFF
J: TRBJ2-1
size: few
length: 15
V: TRBV11-2
D: TRBD2

DNA: TGTGTCAGCAGCTTCGACGTCAGGACCACTGAAGCTTTCTTT
CDR3: CVSSFDVRTTEAFF
J: TRBJ1-1
size: few
length: 14
V: TRBV7-9
D: -

DNA: TGTGCCAGCAGTTTGTGGACGGGCTCCTATAATTCACCCCTCCACTTT
CDR3: CASSLWTGSYNSPLHF
J: TRBJ1-6
size: -
length: 16
V: TRBV12-3/TRBV12-4
D: -

DNA: TGCGCCAGCAGCTTGACCCCCGTGGGCACAGATACGCAGTATTTT
CDR3: CASSLTPVGTDTQYF
J: TRBJ2-3
size: few
length: 15
V: TRBV5-1
D: -

DNA: TGTGCCACCCGGCGGGCTAGAGGACTGATAGAGACCCAGTACTTC
CDR3: CATRRARGLIETQYF
J: TRBJ2-5
size: few
length: 15
V: TRBV6-5
D: -

DNA: TGCAGCGCTCTGGACACATTACACTACGAGCAGTACTTC
CDR3: CSALDTLHYEQYF
J: TRBJ2-7
size: few
length: 13
V: TRBV29-1
D: -

DNA: TGCGCCAGCAGTTGGGGAATAGGCACTGAAGCTTTCTTT
CDR3: CASSWGIGTEAFF
J: TRBJ1-1
size: -
length: 13
V: TRBV5-1
D: -

DNA: TGTGCCAGTAATATAGCGGGGACCGGGGAGCTGTTTTTT
CDR3: CASNIAGTGELFF
J: TRBJ2-2
size: -
length: 13
V: TRBV6-9
D: TRBD2

DNA: TGTGCCAGCAGCTCCCAGGGGCCCTTCTACGAGCAGTACTTC
CDR3: CASSSQGPFYEQYF
J: TRBJ2-7
size: -
length: 14
V: TRBV7-9
D: -

DNA: TGTGCCAGCAGCCAAGTTTTCCTCGCTAGCGGGAGCAGGAGAAATACGCAGTATTTT
CDR3: CASSQVFLASGSRRNTQYF
J: TRBJ2-3
size: -
length: 19
V: TRBV3-1
D: TRBD2

DNA: TGCGCCAGCAGCCAATCGGTAGGGGAAATCTCTGGGGCCAACGTCCTGACTTTC
CDR3: CASSQSVGEISGANVLTF
J: TRBJ2-6
size: few
length: 18
V: TRBV4-1
D: -

DNA: TGTGCCAGCAGCCCAAGGGCCCAGACGAGCACAGATACGCAGTATTTT
CDR3: CASSPRAQTSTDTQYF
J: TRBJ2-3
size: few
length: 16
V: TRBV11-1
D: -